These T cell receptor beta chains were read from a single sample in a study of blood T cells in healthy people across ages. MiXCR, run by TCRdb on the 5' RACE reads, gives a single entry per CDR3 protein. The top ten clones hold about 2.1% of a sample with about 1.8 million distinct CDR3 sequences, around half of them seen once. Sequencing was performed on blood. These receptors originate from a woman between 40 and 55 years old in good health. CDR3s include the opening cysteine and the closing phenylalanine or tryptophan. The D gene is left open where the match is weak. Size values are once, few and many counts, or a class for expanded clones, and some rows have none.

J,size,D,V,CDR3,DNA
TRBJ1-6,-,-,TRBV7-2,CASSRTRGSSYNSPLHF,TGTGCCAGCAGCCGTACCCGAGGGAGCTCCTATAATTCACCCCTCCACTTT
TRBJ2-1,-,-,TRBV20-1,CSARDMRSMTGRFNEQFF,TGCAGTGCTAGAGATATGCGCAGTATGACGGGGCGATTTAATGAGCAGTTCTTC
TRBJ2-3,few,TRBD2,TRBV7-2,CASSSTSGPSSTDTQYF,TGTGCCAGCAGCTCGACTAGCGGGCCCTCTAGCACAGATACGCAGTATTTT
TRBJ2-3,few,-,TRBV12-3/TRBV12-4,CASRPTGLTDTQYF,TGTGCCAGCAGGCCCACGGGACTCACAGATACGCAGTATTTT
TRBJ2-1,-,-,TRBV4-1,CASSQDSSSLSYNERFF,TGCGCCAGCAGCCAAGATAGTTCTAGCCTTTCCTACAATGAGCGGTTCTTC
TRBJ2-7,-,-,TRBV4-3,CASSQDRADSYEQYF,TGCGCCAGCAGCCAAGATAGGGCAGACTCCTACGAGCAGTACTTC
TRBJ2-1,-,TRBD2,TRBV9,CASSVEVGSGGFYNEQFF,TGTGCCAGCAGCGTAGAGGTGGGGAGCGGGGGCTTTTACAATGAGCAGTTCTTC
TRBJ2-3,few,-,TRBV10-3,CAISEAGDIKDTQYF,TGTGCCATCAGTGAGGCAGGGGACATCAAAGATACGCAGTATTTT
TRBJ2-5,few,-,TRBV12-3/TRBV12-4,CASSFRASQETQYF,TGTGCCAGCAGTTTTAGGGCAAGCCAAGAGACCCAGTACTTC
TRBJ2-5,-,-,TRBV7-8,CASSFYTGRETQYF,TGTGCCAGCAGCTTTTATACGGGGAGAGAGACCCAGTACTTC
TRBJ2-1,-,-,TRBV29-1,CSAGGIRGSGYNEQFF,TGCAGCGCTGGGGGGATCAGGGGTAGCGGCTACAATGAGCAGTTCTTC
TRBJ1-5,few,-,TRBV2,CASSEDRRSNQPQHF,TGTGCCAGCAGTGAAGACAGGAGAAGCAATCAGCCCCAGCATTTT
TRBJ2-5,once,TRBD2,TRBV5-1,CASSPVLAGGIETQYF,TGCGCCAGCAGCCCTGTCCTAGCGGGGGGGATCGAGACCCAGTACTTC
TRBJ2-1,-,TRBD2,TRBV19,CASSREGLYGEQFF,TGTGCCAGTAGCAGGGAGGGTTTATATGGTGAGCAGTTCTTC
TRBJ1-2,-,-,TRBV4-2,CASSQDRASLYGYTF,TGTGCCAGCAGCCAAGATCGGGCCTCTCTCTATGGCTACACCTTC
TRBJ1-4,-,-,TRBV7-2,CASSLDIRSEKLFF,TGTGCCAGCAGCTTAGACATAAGAAGTGAAAAACTGTTTTTT
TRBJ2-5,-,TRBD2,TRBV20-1,CSAGGLAGDLETQYF,TGCAGTGCTGGTGGACTAGCGGGGGATTTGGAGACCCAGTACTTC
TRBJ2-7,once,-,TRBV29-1,CSVLTRGQSYEQYF,TGCAGCGTCCTCACGCGAGGCCAATCCTACGAGCAGTACTTC
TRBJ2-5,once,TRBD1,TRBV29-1,CSAHQDRDQETQYF,TGCAGCGCCCACCAAGACAGGGACCAAGAGACCCAGTACTTC
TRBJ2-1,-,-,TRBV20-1,CSARDGTCEFYNEQFF,TGCAGTGCTAGAGATGGCACTTGCGAGTTCTACAATGAGCAGTTCTTC
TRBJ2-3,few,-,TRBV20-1,CSASYQGTDTQYF,TGCAGTGCTAGTTACCAGGGGACAGATACGCAGTATTTT
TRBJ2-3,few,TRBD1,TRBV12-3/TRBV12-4,CASSLKTGSTDTQYF,TGTGCCAGCAGTTTAAAGACAGGGTCCACAGATACGCAGTATTTT